Sequencing of this T cell receptor beta chain was carried out in a study of glioma-infiltrating T cells. Whole-study findings and limits: CDR3 overlap between tissue and blood was very small. Gliomas, especially low-grade, showed above-expected tissue-blood divergence; non-neoplastic patients showed below.

The germline CDR1 and CDR2 sequences are ENHRY and SYGVKD. The trim removed 8 bases at V and 2 bases at J, leaving 1 base unmatched. This CDR3 region has 12 residues. TCR alpha and beta CDR3 regions were amplified from RNA using iRepertoire nested multiplex PCR. Input was roughly 85-450 ng of tissue mRNA or PBMC total RNA. Via MiXCR, TCRdb re-called the multiplex PCR reads, giving one row per CDR3 protein. The data show about 130,000 distinct CDR3 sequences, 20% to 25% seen once. In its sample, this clonotype was seen many times. Its target is not known. The source is a human donor with low-grade glioma or glioblastoma, undergoing nonglioma brain surgery, or in good health (not recorded which). Input material: glioma tissue, nonneoplastic brain tissue, or PBMCs (not recorded which). This chain connects TRBV10-3 to TRBJ2-3; TRBD2 aligns across 7 bases. CDR3 residues: CAIWDYTDTQYF. The CDR3 DNA reads TGTGCCATCTGGGACTACACAGATACGCAGTATTTT.